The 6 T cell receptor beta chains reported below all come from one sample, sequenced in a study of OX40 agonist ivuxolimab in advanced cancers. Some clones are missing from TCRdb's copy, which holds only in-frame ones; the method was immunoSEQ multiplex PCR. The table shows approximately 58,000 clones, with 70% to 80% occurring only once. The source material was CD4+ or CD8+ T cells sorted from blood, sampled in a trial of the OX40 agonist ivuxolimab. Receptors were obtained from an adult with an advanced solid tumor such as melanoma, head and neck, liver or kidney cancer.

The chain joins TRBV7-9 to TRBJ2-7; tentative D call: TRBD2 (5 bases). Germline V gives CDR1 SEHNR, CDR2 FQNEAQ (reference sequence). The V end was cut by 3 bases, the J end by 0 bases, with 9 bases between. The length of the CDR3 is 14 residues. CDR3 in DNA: TGTGCCAGCAGCTTTCGAGGGAGCTCCTACGAGCAGTACTTC. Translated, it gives CASSFRGSSYEQYF.

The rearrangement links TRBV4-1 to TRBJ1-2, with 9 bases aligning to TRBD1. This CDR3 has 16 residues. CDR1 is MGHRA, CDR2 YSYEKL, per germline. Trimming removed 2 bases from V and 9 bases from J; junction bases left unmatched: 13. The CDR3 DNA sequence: TGCGCCAGCAGCCAAATCACAGGGGGCGGCTACGGGAGCTACACCTTC. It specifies CASSQITGGGYGSYTF.

The CDR3 DNA reads as TGTGCCACCAGCAGAGATAGGGCAGATAGCAATCAGCCCCAGCATTTT. Translated, it gives CATSRDRADSNQPQHF. The J gene is TRBJ1-5, the V gene TRBV15; no clear D. CDR3 length: 16 amino acids. Germline V lookup: CDR1 LNHNV, CDR2 YYDKDF (reference sequence). V shed 0 bases and J shed 0 bases, with 9 bases lying between them.

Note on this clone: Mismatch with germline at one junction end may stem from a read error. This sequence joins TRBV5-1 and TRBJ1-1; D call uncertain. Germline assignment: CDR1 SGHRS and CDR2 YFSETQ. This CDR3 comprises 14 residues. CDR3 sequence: CASSIGVVKTEAFF. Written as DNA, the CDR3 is TGCGCCAGCAGCATTGGGGTTGTGAAAACTGAAGCTTTCTTT.

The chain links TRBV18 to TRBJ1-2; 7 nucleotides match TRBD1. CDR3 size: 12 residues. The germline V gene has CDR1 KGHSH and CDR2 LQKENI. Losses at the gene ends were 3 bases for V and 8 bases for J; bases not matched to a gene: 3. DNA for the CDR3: TGTGCCAGCTCACCGGGACAGAGGGGCTACACCTTC. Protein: CASSPGQRGYTF.

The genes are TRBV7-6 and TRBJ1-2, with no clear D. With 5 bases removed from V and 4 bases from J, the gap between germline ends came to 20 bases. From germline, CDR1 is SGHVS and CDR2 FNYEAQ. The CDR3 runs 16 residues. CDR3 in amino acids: CASSGKRERKTYGYTF. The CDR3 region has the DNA TGTGCCAGCAGCGGAAAGCGTGAACGAAAGACCTATGGCTACACCTTC.